This T cell receptor beta chain was obtained from a study of OX40 agonist ivuxolimab in advanced cancers. From germline, CDR1 is KGHSH and CDR2 LQKENI. Trimming took 5 bases from V and 1 from J, leaving 11 bases between them. The CDR3 covers 14 residues. Here immunoSEQ multiplex PCR was the method, and the copy in TCRdb shows in-frame clones only, minus some. The sample shows 70,000 or so clones, about 80% of them seen only once. The TCR originated in an adult with an advanced solid tumor such as melanoma, head and neck, liver or kidney cancer. This material consisted of CD4+ or CD8+ T cells sorted from blood, taken in a trial of the OX40 agonist ivuxolimab. This chain links TRBV18 with TRBJ2-5; D remains unclear. The CDR3 bases are TGTGCCAGCTCAAAAGGGTCCCGCCAAGAGACCCAGTACTTC. Protein sequence: CASSKGSRQETQYF.